The subject of this entry is one TCR beta chain. This sample was taken from a study of cytomegalovirus exposure and HLA in healthy donors. The length of the CDR3 is 18 residues. The V gene's germline CDR1 is SGHNT and CDR2 YYREEE (reference sequence). The ends lost 5 bases at V and 1 base at J; junction bases unmatched: 7. Primers: 60 Vbeta forward and 13 Jbeta reverse. Sequenced by immunoSEQ multiplex PCR; TCRdb stores in-frame clones only, minus some. The repertoire holds roughly 120,000 clones, with around 69% as singletons. The receptor comes from a man between 50 and 59 years old in good health and CMV-seropositive. Sequencing input: PBMCs. This sequence joins TRBV5-4 and TRBJ2-3; TRBD2 aligns across 16 bases. Here the CDR3 DNA reads TGTGCCAGCAGTTCCGGGACTAGCGGGAGGGTTGGCACAGATACGCAGTATTTT. This codes for CASSSGTSGRVGTDTQYF.